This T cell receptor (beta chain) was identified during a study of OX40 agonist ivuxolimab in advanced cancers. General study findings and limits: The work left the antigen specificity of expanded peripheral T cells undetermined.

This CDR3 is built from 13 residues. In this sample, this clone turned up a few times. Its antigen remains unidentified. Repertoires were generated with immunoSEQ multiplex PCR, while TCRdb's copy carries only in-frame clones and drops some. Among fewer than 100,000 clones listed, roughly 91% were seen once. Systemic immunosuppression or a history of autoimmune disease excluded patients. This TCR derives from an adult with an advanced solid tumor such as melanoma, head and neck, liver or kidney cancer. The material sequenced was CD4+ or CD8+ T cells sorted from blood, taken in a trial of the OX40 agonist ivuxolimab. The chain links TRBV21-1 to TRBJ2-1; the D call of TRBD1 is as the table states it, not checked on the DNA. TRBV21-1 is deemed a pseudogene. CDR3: CASSKEKNIEQFF. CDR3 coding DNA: TGTGCCAGCAGCAAAGAGAAGAACATAGAGCAGTTCTTC.